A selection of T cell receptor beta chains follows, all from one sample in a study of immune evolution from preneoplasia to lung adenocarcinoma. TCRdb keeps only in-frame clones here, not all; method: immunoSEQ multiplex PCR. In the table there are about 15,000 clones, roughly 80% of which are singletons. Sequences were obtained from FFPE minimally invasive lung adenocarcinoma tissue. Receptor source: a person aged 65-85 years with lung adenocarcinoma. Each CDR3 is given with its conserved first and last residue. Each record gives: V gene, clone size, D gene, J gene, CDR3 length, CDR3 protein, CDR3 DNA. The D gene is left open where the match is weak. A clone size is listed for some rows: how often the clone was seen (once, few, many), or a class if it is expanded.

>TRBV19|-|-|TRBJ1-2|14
CASSPAGSVYGYTF
TGTGCCAGTAGTCCGGCAGGATCTGTCTATGGCTACACCTTC
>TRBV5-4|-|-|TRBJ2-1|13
CASSSNSYNEQFF
TGTGCCAGCAGCTCAAATTCCTACAATGAGCAGTTCTTC
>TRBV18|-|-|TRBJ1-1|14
CASSPAQGGGKAFF
TGTGCCAGCTCACCGGCCCAAGGGGGTGGTAAGGCTTTCTTT
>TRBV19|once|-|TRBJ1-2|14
CASTQGGELYGYTF
TGTGCCAGTACCCAGGGAGGGGAACTATACGGCTACACCTTC
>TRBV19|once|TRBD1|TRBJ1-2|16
CASSIHTGTVNYGYTF
TGTGCCAGTAGTATCCACACCGGGACAGTTAACTATGGCTACACCTTC
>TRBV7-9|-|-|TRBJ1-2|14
CASSLADYNYGYTF
TGTGCCAGCAGCTTAGCGGACTATAACTATGGCTACACCTTC
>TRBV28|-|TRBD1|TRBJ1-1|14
CASSFTGATTEAFF
TGTGCCAGCAGTTTTACAGGGGCAACCACTGAAGCTTTCTTT
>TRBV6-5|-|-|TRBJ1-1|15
CASSTEFRGGSEAFF
TGTGCCAGCAGTACAGAATTCAGGGGAGGGTCTGAAGCTTTCTTT
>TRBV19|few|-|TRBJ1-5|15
CASSIAGGSNQPQHF
TGTGCCAGTAGTATTGCCGGGGGTAGCAATCAGCCCCAGCATTTT
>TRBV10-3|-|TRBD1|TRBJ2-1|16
CAISESIGQVYNEQFF
TGTGCCATCAGTGAGTCTATCGGACAGGTTTATAATGAGCAGTTCTTC
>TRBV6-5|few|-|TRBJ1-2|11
CASKGSYGYTF
TGTGCCAGCAAGGGGAGCTATGGCTACACCTTC
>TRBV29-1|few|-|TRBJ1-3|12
CSVIGSGNTIYF
TGCAGCGTAATTGGCTCTGGAAACACCATATATTTT
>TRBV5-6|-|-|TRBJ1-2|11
CASSSNYGYTF
TGTGCCAGCAGCTCCAACTATGGCTACACCTTC
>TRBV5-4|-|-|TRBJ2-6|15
CASSGSGAGANVLTF
TGTGCCAGCAGCGGGAGTGGGGCCGGGGCCAACGTCCTGACTTTC
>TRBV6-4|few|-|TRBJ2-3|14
CASMTETFTDTQYF
TGTGCCAGTATGACGGAGACCTTCACAGATACGCAGTATTTT
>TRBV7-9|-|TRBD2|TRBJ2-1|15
CASSDSLAGGNEQFF
TGTGCCAGCAGCGACTCACTAGCGGGGGGGAATGAGCAGTTCTTC